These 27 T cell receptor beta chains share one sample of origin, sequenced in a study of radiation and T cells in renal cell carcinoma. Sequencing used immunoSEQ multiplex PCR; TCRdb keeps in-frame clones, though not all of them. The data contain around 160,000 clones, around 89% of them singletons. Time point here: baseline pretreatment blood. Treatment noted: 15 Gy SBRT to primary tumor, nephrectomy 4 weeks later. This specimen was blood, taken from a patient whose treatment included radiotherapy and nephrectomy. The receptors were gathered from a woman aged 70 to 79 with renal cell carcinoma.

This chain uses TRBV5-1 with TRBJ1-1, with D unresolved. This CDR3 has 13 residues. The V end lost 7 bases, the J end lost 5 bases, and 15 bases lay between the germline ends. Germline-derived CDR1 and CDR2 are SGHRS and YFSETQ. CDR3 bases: TGCGCCAGCTCCGGGGAAGGGTTTACTGAAGCTTTCTTT. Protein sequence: CASSGEGFTEAFF.

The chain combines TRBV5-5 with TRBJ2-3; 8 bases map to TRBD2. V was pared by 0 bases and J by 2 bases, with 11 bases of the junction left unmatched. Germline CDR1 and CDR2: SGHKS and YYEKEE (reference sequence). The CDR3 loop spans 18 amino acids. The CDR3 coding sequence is TGTGCCAGCAGCTTGGGCTTAGCGGGGCCCTTTTTCACAGATACGCAGTATTTT. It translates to CASSLGLAGPFFTDTQYF.

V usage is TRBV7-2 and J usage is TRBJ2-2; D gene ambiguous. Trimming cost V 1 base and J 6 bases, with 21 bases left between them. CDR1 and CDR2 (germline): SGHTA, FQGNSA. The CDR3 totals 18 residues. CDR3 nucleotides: TGTGCCAGCAGCTTAGATTTTAGGACGCTCAGTAGCCCCGGGGAGCTGTTTTTT. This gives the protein CASSLDFRTLSSPGELFF. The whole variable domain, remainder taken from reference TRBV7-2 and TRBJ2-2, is GAGVSQSPSNKVTEKGKDVELRCDPISGHTALYWYRQSLGQGLEFLIYFQGNSAPDKSGLPSDRFSAERTGGSVSTLTIQRTQQEDSAVYLCASSLDFRTLSSPGELFFGEGSRLTVL.

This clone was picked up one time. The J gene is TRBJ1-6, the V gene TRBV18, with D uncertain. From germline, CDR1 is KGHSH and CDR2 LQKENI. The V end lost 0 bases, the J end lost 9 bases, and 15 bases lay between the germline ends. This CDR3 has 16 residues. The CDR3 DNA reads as TGTGCCAGCTCACCACCGTCCCAGGTGGGTAGTTCACCCCTCCACTTT. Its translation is CASSPPSQVGSSPLHF.

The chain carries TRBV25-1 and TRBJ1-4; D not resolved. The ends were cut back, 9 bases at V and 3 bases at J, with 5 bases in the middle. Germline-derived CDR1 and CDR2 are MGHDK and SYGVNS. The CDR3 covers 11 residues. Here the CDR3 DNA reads TGTGCCAGTTCCTCTAATGAAAAACTGTTTTTT. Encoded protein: CASSSNEKLFF.

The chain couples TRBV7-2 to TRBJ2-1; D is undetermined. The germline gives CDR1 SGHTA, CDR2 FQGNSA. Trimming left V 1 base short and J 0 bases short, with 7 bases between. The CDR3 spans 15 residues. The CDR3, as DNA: TGTGCCAGCAGCTTAGTTGTGAGCTCCTACAATGAGCAGTTCTTC. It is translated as CASSLVVSSYNEQFF.

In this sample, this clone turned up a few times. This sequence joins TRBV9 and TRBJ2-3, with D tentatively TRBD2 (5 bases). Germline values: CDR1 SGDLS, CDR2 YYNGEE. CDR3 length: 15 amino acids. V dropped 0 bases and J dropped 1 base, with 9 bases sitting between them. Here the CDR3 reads CASSVVDSGTDTQYF. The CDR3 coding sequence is TGTGCCAGCAGCGTAGTTGATAGCGGCACAGATACGCAGTATTTT.

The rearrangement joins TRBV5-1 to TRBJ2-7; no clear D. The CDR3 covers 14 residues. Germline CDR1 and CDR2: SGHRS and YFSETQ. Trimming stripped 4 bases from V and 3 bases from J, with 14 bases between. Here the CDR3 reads CASSVRSPNYEQYF. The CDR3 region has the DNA TGCGCCAGCAGCGTCAGATCTCCTAACTACGAGCAGTACTTC.

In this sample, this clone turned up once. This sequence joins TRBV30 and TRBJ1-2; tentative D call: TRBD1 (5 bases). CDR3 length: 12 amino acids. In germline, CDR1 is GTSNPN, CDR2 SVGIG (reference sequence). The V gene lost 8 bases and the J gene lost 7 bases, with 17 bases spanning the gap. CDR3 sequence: CALRGSWSGYTF. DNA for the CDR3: TGTGCCCTACGGGGGAGTTGGAGTGGCTACACCTTC.

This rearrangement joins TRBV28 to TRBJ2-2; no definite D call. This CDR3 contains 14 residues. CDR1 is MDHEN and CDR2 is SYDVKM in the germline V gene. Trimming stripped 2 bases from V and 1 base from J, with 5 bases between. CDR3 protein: CASSLPGNTGELFF. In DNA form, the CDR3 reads TGTGCCAGCAGTTTACCTGGGAACACCGGGGAGCTGTTTTTT.

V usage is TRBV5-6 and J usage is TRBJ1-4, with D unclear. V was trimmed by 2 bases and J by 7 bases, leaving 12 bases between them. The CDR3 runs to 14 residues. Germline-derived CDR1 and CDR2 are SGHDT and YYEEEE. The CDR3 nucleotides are TGTGCCAGCAGCTTTATCAAGGAGCGTGAAAAACTGTTTTTT. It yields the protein CASSFIKEREKLFF.

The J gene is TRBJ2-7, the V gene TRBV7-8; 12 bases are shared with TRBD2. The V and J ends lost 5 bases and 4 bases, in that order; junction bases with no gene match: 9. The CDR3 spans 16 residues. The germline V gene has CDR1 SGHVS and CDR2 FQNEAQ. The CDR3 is CASSGPTSGGGYEQYF. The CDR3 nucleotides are TGTGCCAGCAGCGGTCCGACTAGCGGGGGCGGGTACGAGCAGTACTTC.

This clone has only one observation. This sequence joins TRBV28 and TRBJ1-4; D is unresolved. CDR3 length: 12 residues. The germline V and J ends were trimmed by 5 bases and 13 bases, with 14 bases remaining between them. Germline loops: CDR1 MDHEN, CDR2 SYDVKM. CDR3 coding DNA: TGTGCCAGCAGTGTCAGACGAAATAGACTGTTTTTT. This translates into CASSVRRNRLFF.

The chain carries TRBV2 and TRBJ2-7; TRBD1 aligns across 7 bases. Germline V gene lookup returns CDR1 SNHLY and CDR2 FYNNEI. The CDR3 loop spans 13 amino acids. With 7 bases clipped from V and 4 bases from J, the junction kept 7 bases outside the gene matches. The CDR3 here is CASIPDREYEQYF. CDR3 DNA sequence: TGTGCCAGCATTCCTGACAGGGAATACGAGCAGTACTTC.

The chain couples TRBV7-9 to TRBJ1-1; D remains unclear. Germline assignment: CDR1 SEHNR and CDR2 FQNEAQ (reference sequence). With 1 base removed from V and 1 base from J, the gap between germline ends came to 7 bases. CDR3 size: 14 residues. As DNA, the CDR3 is TGTGCCAGCAGCTTAGGGCCGTCGAACACTGAAGCTTTCTTT. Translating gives CASSLGPSNTEAFF.

The CDR3 protein is CASSLAAGRETQYF. The DNA of the CDR3 is TGCGCCAGCAGCCTAGCGGCCGGGAGGGAGACCCAGTACTTC. This sequence joins TRBV5-1 and TRBJ2-5, with 7 bases fitting TRBD2. V lost 4 bases to trimming and J lost 5 bases; unmatched junction nucleotides: 8. The germline V gene encodes CDR1 SGHRS and CDR2 YFSETQ. The CDR3 is made up of 14 amino acids. The full variable domain, its missing parts supplied by reference TRBV5-1 and TRBJ2-5, is KAGVTQTPRYLIKTRGQQVTLSCSPISGHRSVSWYQQTPGQGLQFLFEYFSETQRNKGNFPGRFSGRQFSNSRSEMNVSTLELGDSALYLCASSLAAGRETQYFGPGTRLLVL.

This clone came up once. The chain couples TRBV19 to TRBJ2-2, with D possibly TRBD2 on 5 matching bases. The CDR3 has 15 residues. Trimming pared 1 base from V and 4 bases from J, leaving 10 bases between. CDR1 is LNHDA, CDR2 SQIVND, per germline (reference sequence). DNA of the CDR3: TGTGCCAGTAGTATAGTCGGGGTGAGCACCGGGGAGCTGTTTTTT. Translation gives CASSIVGVSTGELFF.

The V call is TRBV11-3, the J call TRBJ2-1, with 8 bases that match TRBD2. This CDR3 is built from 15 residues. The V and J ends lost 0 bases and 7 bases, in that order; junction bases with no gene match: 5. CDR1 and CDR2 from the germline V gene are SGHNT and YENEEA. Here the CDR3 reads CASSLDGTRENEQFF. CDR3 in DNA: TGTGCCAGCAGCTTAGATGGGACTAGGGAAAATGAGCAGTTCTTC.

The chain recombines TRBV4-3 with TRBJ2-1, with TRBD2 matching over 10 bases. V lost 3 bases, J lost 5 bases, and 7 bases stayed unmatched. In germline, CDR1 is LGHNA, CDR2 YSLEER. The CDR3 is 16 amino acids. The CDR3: CASSHGIAGGHNEQFF. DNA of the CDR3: TGCGCCAGCAGCCACGGCATAGCGGGGGGACACAATGAGCAGTTCTTC.

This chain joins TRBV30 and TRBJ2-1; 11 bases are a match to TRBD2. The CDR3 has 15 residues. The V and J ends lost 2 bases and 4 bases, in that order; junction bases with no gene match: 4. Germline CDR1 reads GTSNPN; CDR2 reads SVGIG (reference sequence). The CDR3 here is CAWSFSGGGYNEQFF. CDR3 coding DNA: TGTGCCTGGAGTTTTAGCGGGGGGGGTTACAATGAGCAGTTCTTC.

CDR3 in DNA: TGTGCCAGCACCCCGGACAGAACCTACGAGCAGTACTTC. It codes for CASTPDRTYEQYF. The chain joins TRBV6-6 to TRBJ2-7; tentative D call: TRBD1 (6 bases). The CDR3 runs 13 residues. CDR1 is MNHNY, CDR2 SVGAGI, per germline (reference sequence). Trimming took off 7 bases at V and 2 bases at J, with 12 bases between the two ends.

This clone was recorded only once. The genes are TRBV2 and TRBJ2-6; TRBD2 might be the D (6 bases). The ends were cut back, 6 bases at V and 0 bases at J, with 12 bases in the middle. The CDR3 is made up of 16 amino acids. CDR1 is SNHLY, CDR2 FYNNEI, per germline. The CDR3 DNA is TGTGCCAGCAGGGAGGGCAGTTACTCTGGGGCCAACGTCCTGACTTTC. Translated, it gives CASREGSYSGANVLTF.

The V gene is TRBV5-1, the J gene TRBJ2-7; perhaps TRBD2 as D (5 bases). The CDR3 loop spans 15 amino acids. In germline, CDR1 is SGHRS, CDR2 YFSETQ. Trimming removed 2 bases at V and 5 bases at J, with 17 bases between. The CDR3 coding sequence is TGCGCCAGCAGCTTAGACGGGCGGGCTGGGGACGAGCAGTACTTC. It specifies CASSLDGRAGDEQYF.

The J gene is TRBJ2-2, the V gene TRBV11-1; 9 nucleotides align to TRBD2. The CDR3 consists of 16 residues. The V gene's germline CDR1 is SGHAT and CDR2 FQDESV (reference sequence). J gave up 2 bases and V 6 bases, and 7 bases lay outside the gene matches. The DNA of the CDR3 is TGTGCCAGCAGTTCACTAGCGGGCGGAAACACCGGGGAGCTGTTTTTT. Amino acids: CASSSLAGGNTGELFF.

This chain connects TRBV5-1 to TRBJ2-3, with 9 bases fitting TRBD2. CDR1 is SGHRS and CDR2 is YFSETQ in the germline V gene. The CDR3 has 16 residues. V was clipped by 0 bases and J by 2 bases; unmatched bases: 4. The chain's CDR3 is CASSLGSGGFTDTQYF. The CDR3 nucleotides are TGCGCCAGCAGCTTGGGCAGCGGGGGGTTCACAGATACGCAGTATTTT.

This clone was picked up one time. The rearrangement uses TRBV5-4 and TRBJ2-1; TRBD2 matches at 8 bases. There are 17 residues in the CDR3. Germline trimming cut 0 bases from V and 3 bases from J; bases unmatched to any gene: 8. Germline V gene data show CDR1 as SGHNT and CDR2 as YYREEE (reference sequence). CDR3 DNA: TGTGCCAGCAGCTTGGGAGGAGTTCTAGCGGGCTACAATGAGCAGTTCTTC. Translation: CASSLGGVLAGYNEQFF.

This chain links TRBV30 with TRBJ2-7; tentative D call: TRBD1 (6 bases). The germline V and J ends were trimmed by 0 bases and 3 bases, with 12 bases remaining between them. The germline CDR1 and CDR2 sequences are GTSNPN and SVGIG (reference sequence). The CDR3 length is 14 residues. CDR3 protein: CAWSVSGRGYEQYF. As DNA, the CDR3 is TGTGCCTGGAGTGTTAGTGGCAGGGGCTACGAGCAGTACTTC.